This entry describes one TCR beta chain. Its cognate antigen is unknown. This sample was taken from a study of T cell repertoires in cytomegalovirus infection. TCRdb redid the calling of the reads with MiXCR, one entry per CDR3 protein. The table records approximately 590,000 distinct CDR3 sequences, approximately 40% of them present only once. CDR3 length: 15 amino acids. V trimming: 4 bases; J trimming: 4 bases; junction bases outside the gene matches: 4. In germline, CDR1 is MNHEY, CDR2 SMNVEV (reference sequence). Study conclusions and caveats: Identification of carriers of CMV plus the relevant HLA was achieved through cumulative public TCR beta family frequency.

The sample here was cultured PBMCs, taken from culture after CMV antigen stimulation. The receptor was isolated from a human donor in good health (CMV status not recorded). Some clones in this sample may be carry-over from other donors' samples. This chain uses TRBV27 with TRBJ2-1, with 10 bases identical to TRBD2. CDR3 amino acids: CASSYGTSDYNEQFF. DNA of the CDR3: TGTGCCAGCAGTTACGGGACTAGCGATTACAATGAGCAGTTCTTC.